The clone carrying this T cell receptor (beta chain) was counted only a few times. Its antigen is unidentified. The data belong to a study of T-cell reconstitution after alpha-beta-depleted transplantation in children. Whole-study results and caveats: Several hundred graft clones that had expanded were reportedly the source of alpha-beta T cells about two months after transplant.

TCRbeta library construction was performed incorporating unique molecular identifiers. TCRdb fed the PCR reads into MiXCR, producing one record per CDR3 protein. The sample lists around 700,000 distinct CDR3 sequences, around 13% occurring once. CDR1 SGHRS and CDR2 YFSETQ come from the germline V gene. CDR3 size: 15 residues. Unmatched junction bases numbered 7, after V lost 5 bases and J lost 5 bases. Sequenced here: PBMCs, sampled before TCRalphabeta/CD19-depleted stem cell transplant. The TCR comes from a girl between 2 and 10 years old with congenital amegakaryocytic thrombocytopenia, due to receive a stem cell transplant. The chain carries TRBV5-1 and TRBJ2-1; 10 bases line up with TRBD2. The CDR3 spells CASRAGLAIHNEQFF. The CDR3, as DNA: TGCGCCAGCAGAGCGGGACTAGCGATACACAATGAGCAGTTCTTC.